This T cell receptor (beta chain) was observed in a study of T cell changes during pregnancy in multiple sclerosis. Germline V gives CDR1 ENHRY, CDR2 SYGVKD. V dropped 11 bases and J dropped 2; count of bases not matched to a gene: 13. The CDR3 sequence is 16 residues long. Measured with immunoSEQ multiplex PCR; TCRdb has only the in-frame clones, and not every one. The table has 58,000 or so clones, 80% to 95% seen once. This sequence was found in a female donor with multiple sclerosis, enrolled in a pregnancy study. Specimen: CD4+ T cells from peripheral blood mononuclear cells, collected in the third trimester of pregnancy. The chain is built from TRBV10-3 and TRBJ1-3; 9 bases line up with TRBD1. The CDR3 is CASFPGQGSTGNTIYF. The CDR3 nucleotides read TGTGCCTCCTTCCCGGGACAGGGATCTACTGGAAACACCATATATTTT.